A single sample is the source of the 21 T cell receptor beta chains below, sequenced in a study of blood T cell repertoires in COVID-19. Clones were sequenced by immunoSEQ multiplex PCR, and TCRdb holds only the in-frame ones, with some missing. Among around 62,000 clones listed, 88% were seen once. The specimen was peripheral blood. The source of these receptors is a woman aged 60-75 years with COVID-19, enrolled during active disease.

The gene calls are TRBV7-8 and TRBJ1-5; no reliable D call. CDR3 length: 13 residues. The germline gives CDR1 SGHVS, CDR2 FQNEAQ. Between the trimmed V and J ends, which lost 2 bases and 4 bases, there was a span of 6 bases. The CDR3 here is CASSLHGNQPQHF. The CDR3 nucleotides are TGTGCCAGCAGCTTACACGGGAATCAGCCCCAGCATTTT.

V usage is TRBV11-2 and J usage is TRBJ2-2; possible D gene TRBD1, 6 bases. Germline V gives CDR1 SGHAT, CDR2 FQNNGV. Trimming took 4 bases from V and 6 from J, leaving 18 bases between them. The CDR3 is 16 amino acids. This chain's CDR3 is CASSSLRAGVAGELFF. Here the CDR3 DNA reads TGTGCCAGCAGCTCCTTGAGGGCAGGGGTCGCCGGGGAGCTGTTTTTT.

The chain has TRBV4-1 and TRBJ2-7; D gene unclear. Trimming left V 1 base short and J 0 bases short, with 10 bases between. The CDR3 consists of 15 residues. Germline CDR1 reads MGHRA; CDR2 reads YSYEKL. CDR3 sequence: CASSQAPRSSYEQYF. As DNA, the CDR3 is TGCGCCAGCAGCCAAGCGCCTAGGAGCTCCTACGAGCAGTACTTC.

CDR3 amino acids: CASSLLTGGLSGNTIYF. The CDR3 DNA follows: TGTGCCAGCAGCCTCTTGACAGGGGGCTTGTCTGGAAACACCATATATTTT. The chain carries TRBV3-1 (or the pseudogene TRBV3-2) and TRBJ1-3; 10 bases are shared with TRBD1. Looked up from germline, CDR1 is LGHDT and CDR2 is YNNKEL (reference sequence). CDR3 length: 17 amino acids. Trimming cost V 4 bases and J 1 base; bases outside gene matches: 7.

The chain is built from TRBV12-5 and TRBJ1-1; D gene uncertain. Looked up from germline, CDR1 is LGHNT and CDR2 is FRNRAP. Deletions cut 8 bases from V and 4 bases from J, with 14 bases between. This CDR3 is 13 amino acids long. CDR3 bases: TGTGCTAGTTACCGGGCGAGCGGCACTGAAGCTTTCTTT. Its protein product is CASYRASGTEAFF.

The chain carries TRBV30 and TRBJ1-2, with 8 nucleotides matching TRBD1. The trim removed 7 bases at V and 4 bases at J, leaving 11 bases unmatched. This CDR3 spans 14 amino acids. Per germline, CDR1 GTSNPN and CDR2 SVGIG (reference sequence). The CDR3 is CASLKRQGSYGYTF. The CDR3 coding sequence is TGTGCCTCGCTCAAACGACAGGGGAGCTATGGCTACACCTTC.

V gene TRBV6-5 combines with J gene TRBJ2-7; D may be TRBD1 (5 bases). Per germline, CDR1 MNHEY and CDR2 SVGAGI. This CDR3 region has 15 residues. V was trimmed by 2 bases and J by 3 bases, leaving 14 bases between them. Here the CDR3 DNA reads TGTGCCAGCAGTTACGCGCAGGGCAGTTTCTACGAGCAGTACTTC. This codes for CASSYAQGSFYEQYF.

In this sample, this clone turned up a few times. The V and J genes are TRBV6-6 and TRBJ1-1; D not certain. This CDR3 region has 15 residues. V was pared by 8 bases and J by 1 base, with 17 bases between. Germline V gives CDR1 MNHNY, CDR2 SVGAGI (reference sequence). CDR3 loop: CASRIPAGGNTEAFF. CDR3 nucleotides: TGTGCCAGCCGGATCCCCGCAGGAGGGAACACTGAAGCTTTCTTT.

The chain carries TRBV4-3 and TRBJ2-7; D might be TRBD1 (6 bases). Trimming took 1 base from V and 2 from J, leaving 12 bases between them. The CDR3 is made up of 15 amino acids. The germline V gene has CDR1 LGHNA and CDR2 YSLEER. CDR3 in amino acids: CASSQGQGSPYEQYF. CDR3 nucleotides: TGCGCCAGCAGCCAAGGTCAGGGGAGTCCCTACGAGCAGTACTTC.

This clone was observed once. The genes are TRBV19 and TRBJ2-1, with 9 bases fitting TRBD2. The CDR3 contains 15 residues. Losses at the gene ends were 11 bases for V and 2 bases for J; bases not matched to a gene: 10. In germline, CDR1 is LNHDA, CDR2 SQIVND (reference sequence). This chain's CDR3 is CAARTSARPYNEQFF. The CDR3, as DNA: TGTGCCGCCCGGACTAGCGCGCGCCCCTACAATGAGCAGTTCTTC.

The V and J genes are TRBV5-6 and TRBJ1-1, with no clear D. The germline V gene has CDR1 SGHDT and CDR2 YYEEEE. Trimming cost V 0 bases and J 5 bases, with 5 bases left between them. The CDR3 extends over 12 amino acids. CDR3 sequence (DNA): TGTGCCAGCAGCTTGGCGAGGACTGAAGCTTTCTTT. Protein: CASSLARTEAFF.

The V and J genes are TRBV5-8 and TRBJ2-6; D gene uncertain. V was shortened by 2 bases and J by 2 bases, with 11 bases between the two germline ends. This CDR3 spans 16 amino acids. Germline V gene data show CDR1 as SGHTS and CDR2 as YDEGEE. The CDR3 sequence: CASSFLWSTGANVLTF. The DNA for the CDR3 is TGTGCCAGCAGCTTTTTGTGGTCTACTGGGGCCAACGTCCTGACTTTC. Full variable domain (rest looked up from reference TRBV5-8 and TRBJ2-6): EAGVTQSPTHLIKTRGQQATLRCSPISGHTSVYWYQQALGLGLQFLLWYDEGEERNRGNFPPRFSGRQFPNYSSELNVNALELEDSALYLCASSFLWSTGANVLTFGAGSRLTVL.

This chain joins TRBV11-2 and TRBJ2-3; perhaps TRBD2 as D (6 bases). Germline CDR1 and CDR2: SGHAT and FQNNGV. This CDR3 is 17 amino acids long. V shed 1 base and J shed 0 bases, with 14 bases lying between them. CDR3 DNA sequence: TGTGCCAGCAGCTTAGGGGAGGTCCCAGGGAGCACAGATACGCAGTATTTT. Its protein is CASSLGEVPGSTDTQYF.

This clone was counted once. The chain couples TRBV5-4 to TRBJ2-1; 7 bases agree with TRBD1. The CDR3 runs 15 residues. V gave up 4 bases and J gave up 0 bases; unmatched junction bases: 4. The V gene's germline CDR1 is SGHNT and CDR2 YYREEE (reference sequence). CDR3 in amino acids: CASSVDRNSYNEQFF. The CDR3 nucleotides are TGTGCCAGCAGCGTGGACAGGAACTCCTACAATGAGCAGTTCTTC.

The CDR3 is CASSLARTGGASGYTF. The CDR3 DNA reads TGTGCCAGCAGCTTAGCGCGGACAGGGGGAGCTAGTGGCTACACCTTC. The chain is built from TRBV7-9 and TRBJ1-2, with 10 bases identical to TRBD1. Germline V CDR1 and CDR2: SEHNR, FQNEAQ (reference sequence). This CDR3 has 16 amino acids. The junction had 8 bases not matched to a gene; V was cut back by 0 bases and J by 7 bases.

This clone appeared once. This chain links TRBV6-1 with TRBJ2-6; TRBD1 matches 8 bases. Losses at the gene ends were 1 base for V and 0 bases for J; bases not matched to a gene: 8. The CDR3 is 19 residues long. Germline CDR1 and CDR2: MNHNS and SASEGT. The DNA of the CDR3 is TGTGCCAGCAGTGAAGGACGGGACAGGTTTAGCTCTGGGGCCAACGTCCTGACTTTC. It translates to CASSEGRDRFSSGANVLTF.

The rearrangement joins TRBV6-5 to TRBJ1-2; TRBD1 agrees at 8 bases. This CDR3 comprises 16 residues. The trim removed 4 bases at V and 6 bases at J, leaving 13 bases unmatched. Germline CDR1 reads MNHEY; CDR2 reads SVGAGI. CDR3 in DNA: TGTGCCAGCAGTTCTTATCGTAGGACAGGGTGGAATGGCTACACCTTC. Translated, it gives CASSSYRRTGWNGYTF.

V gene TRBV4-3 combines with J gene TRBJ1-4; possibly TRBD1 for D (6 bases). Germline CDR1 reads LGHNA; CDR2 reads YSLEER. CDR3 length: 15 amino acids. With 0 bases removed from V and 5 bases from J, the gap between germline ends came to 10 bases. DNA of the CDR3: TGCGCCAGCAGCCAAGAGAGCAGGGGAAATGAAAAACTGTTTTTT. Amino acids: CASSQESRGNEKLFF.

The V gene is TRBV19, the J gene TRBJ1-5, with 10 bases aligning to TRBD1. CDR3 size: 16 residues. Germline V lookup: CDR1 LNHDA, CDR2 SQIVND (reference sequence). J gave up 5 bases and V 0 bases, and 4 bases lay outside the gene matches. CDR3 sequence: CASSIENDRGHQPQHF. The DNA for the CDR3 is TGTGCCAGTAGTATAGAGAACGACAGGGGGCATCAGCCCCAGCATTTT. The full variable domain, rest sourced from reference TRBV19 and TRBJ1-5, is DGGITQSPKYLFRKEGQNVTLSCEQNLNHDAMYWYRQDPGQGLRLIYYSQIVNDFQKGDIAEGYSVSREKKESFPLTVTSAQKNPTAFYLCASSIENDRGHQPQHFGDGTRLSIL.

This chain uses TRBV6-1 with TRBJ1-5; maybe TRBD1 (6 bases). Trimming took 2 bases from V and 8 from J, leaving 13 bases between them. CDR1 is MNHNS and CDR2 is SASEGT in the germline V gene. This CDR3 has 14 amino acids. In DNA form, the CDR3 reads TGTGCCAGCAGTGAACACCAAACAGGGAAGCCCCAGCATTTT. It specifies CASSEHQTGKPQHF.

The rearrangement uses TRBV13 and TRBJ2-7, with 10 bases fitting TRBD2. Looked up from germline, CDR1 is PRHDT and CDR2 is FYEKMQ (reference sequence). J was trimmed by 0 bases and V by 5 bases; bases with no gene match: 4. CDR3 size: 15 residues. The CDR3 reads CASSALAGRSYEQYF. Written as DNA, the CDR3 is TGTGCCAGCAGCGCACTAGCGGGACGCTCCTACGAGCAGTACTTC.